Listed below are T cell receptor beta chains from one sample, sequenced in a study of shared clonotypes between healthy human individuals. Using immunoSEQ multiplex PCR, the repertoire was profiled, and TCRdb retains in-frame clones only, with some absent. Of about 2.4 million clones listed, roughly 93% are singletons. Sequences were obtained from naive CD4+ T cells from PBMCs. Receptors were obtained from a man aged 18 to 30 in good health. Some clones in this sample may be carry-over from other donors' samples. Each CDR3 is given with its conserved first and last residue. Each record gives: V gene, D gene, clone size, J gene, CDR3 protein, CDR3 DNA. D genes are given only for firm matches. Only part of the rows carry a size: once, few, many, or a class if the clone is expanded.

v_call: TRBV28; d_call: TRBD1; clone_size: .; j_call: TRBJ1-2; cdr3_aa: CASSAGTGGYSGYTF; cdr3_nt: TGTGCCAGCAGTGCCGGGACAGGGGGTTATAGTGGCTACACCTTC
v_call: TRBV10-3; d_call: .; clone_size: .; j_call: TRBJ1-4; cdr3_aa: CAISEAAADEKLFF; cdr3_nt: TGTGCCATCAGTGAGGCGGCCGCGGATGAAAAACTGTTTTTT
v_call: TRBV7-3; d_call: .; clone_size: .; j_call: TRBJ2-1; cdr3_aa: CASSLTPVISYNEQFF; cdr3_nt: TGTGCCAGCAGCTTAACCCCGGTTATAAGCTACAATGAGCAGTTCTTC
v_call: TRBV29-1; d_call: TRBD1; clone_size: .; j_call: TRBJ1-2; cdr3_aa: CSVAGTGGYGYTF; cdr3_nt: TGCAGCGTGGCCGGGACAGGGGGCTATGGCTACACCTTC
v_call: TRBV7-9; d_call: .; clone_size: .; j_call: TRBJ2-1; cdr3_aa: CASSPPGSAERPEQFF; cdr3_nt: TGTGCCAGCAGCCCGCCTGGGAGCGCGGAACGGCCGGAGCAGTTCTTC
v_call: TRBV7-2; d_call: .; clone_size: once; j_call: TRBJ2-7; cdr3_aa: CASSATRTGEQYF; cdr3_nt: TGTGCCAGCAGCGCAACTAGAACGGGGGAGCAGTACTTC
v_call: TRBV5-1; d_call: .; clone_size: once; j_call: TRBJ2-3; cdr3_aa: CASSLRAGTDTQYF; cdr3_nt: TGCGCCAGCAGCTTGCGTGCGGGGACAGATACGCAGTATTTT
v_call: TRBV7-2; d_call: TRBD2; clone_size: once; j_call: TRBJ2-7; cdr3_aa: CASSLVGTTGPHEQYF; cdr3_nt: TGTGCCAGCAGCTTAGTGGGGACTACCGGTCCCCACGAGCAGTACTTC
v_call: TRBV5-1; d_call: TRBD1; clone_size: .; j_call: TRBJ1-6; cdr3_aa: CASSSTGGSSYNSPLHF; cdr3_nt: TGCGCCAGCAGCTCGACAGGGGGGAGCTCCTATAATTCACCCCTCCACTTT
v_call: TRBV7-2; d_call: TRBD2; clone_size: .; j_call: TRBJ2-1; cdr3_aa: CASSRSGSSEQFF; cdr3_nt: TGTGCCAGCAGCCGTAGCGGGAGCAGTGAGCAGTTCTTC
v_call: TRBV10-1; d_call: TRBD1; clone_size: .; j_call: TRBJ1-5; cdr3_aa: CASSHGQGGNQPQHF; cdr3_nt: TGCGCCAGCAGCCACGGACAGGGCGGGAATCAGCCCCAGCATTTT
v_call: TRBV18; d_call: TRBD2; clone_size: .; j_call: TRBJ2-3; cdr3_aa: CASSPRLAGPTDTQYF; cdr3_nt: TGTGCCAGCTCACCTCGACTAGCGGGGCCCACAGATACGCAGTATTTT
v_call: TRBV6-4; d_call: .; clone_size: .; j_call: TRBJ2-3; cdr3_aa: CASSDLRSGKVRNTQYF; cdr3_nt: TGTGCCAGCAGTGACCTCAGGTCGGGCAAGGTGAGGAATACGCAGTATTTT
v_call: TRBV19; d_call: .; clone_size: .; j_call: TRBJ2-7; cdr3_aa: CASSRGRQYSYEQYF; cdr3_nt: TGTGCCAGTAGTAGGGGACGCCAATACTCCTACGAGCAGTACTTC
v_call: TRBV5-1; d_call: TRBD1; clone_size: .; j_call: TRBJ2-7; cdr3_aa: CASSLADRGPIIEQYF; cdr3_nt: TGCGCCAGCAGCTTGGCGGACAGGGGTCCTATTATCGAGCAGTACTTC
v_call: TRBV6-5; d_call: TRBD1; clone_size: .; j_call: TRBJ2-7; cdr3_aa: CASGGQTYYEQYF; cdr3_nt: TGTGCCAGCGGGGGACAGACATACTACGAGCAGTACTTC
v_call: TRBV5-1; d_call: TRBD2; clone_size: .; j_call: TRBJ2-2; cdr3_aa: CASSSLAGVGTGELFF; cdr3_nt: TGCGCCAGCAGCTCCCTAGCGGGAGTGGGGACCGGGGAGCTGTTTTTT
v_call: TRBV5-8; d_call: .; clone_size: .; j_call: TRBJ2-7; cdr3_aa: CASSFGGRGYEQYF; cdr3_nt: TGTGCCAGCAGCTTTGGAGGGAGAGGCTACGAGCAGTACTTC
v_call: TRBV4-3; d_call: .; clone_size: .; j_call: TRBJ1-5; cdr3_aa: CASSQTGGQPQHF; cdr3_nt: TGCGCCAGCAGCCAGACGGGAGGTCAGCCCCAGCATTTT
v_call: TRBV9; d_call: .; clone_size: .; j_call: TRBJ1-1; cdr3_aa: CASTLDGMNTEAFF; cdr3_nt: TGTGCCAGCACCTTGGACGGGATGAACACTGAAGCTTTCTTT
v_call: TRBV7-2; d_call: TRBD1; clone_size: .; j_call: TRBJ2-3; cdr3_aa: CASSWDRGSDTQYF; cdr3_nt: TGTGCCAGCAGCTGGGACAGGGGGTCGGATACGCAGTATTTT
v_call: TRBV6-1; d_call: .; clone_size: .; j_call: TRBJ2-3; cdr3_aa: CATRDKAWDTQYF; cdr3_nt: TGTGCCACCCGGGACAAGGCCTGGGATACGCAGTATTTT
v_call: TRBV5-1; d_call: .; clone_size: .; j_call: TRBJ1-1; cdr3_aa: CASGSVNTEAFF; cdr3_nt: TGCGCCAGCGGTAGTGTGAACACTGAAGCTTTCTTT
v_call: TRBV18; d_call: .; clone_size: once; j_call: TRBJ2-7; cdr3_aa: CASSQDYEQYF; cdr3_nt: TGTGCCAGCTCACAGGACTACGAGCAGTACTTC
v_call: TRBV4-1; d_call: .; clone_size: .; j_call: TRBJ2-1; cdr3_aa: CASSQVFLEYGNEQFF; cdr3_nt: TGCGCCAGCAGCCAGGTCTTTCTTGAGTACGGCAATGAGCAGTTCTTC
v_call: TRBV28; d_call: TRBD2; clone_size: once; j_call: TRBJ2-7; cdr3_aa: CASRRQPGLAYEQYF; cdr3_nt: TGTGCCAGCAGGAGACAGCCGGGACTAGCCTACGAGCAGTACTTC
v_call: TRBV5-1; d_call: .; clone_size: .; j_call: TRBJ2-1; cdr3_aa: CASSFGWDEQFF; cdr3_nt: TGCGCCAGCAGCTTCGGTTGGGATGAGCAGTTCTTC